This record concerns one T cell receptor beta chain sequence. There is no known antigen for this receptor. One base away there is no much larger clone; base qualities are not given. In total, approximately 690 healthy bone marrow donors made up the cohort. At the time of sampling, every cohort member was nominally healthy, though immune exposures that went unrecorded were likely present. The donor was CMV seronegative and belonged to the group of approximately 320 seronegative cohort members. Each donor provided a peripheral blood sample, and peripheral blood mononuclear cells were used for TCR beta sequencing. Genomic DNA was extracted from the blood cell samples with the Qiagen DNeasy Blood Extraction Kit. V is cut back by 0 bases and J by 5 bases, with 5 bases in the junction unmatched. CDR1 and CDR2, per the germline V gene (reference sequence), are MNHNY and SVGAGI. Taken from cysteine to phenylalanine, the CDR3 has 15 residues. Only the CDR3 region is kept as DNA, spanning 45 bases read in frame from base 1.

This sample is part of a study of cytomegalovirus exposure and HLA in healthy donors (dated by TCRdb to about 2017). Study-wide context: An earlier analysis of approximately 640 of the donors reported about 250 Gb of sequence data and around 110 million unique TCR beta sequences from some 180 million T cells. Around 320 gigabases of sequencing data and tens of millions of unique TCR sequences were included in an early release covering 550 to 650 HLA-typed donors. The genetic ancestry cluster associated with self-reported Caucasian donors included around 76% of the approximately 430 genotyped donors. The study aimed to test whether signatures of past pathogen exposure could be identified by cataloging public T cell receptors. The study profiled the T cell repertoires of hundreds of subjects by immunosequencing and related them to cytomegalovirus serostatus. Along with the approximately 700-subject first cohort, a separate validation cohort of around 110 different subjects was used. To predict cytomegalovirus infection status, the study combined high-throughput TCR immunosequencing, statistical association of individual TCRs with disease status, and machine learning. In a later analysis, previously published TCR beta repertoires from 670 or so donors were re-analyzed and high-resolution HLA genotyping was added so that TCR occurrence patterns could be studied. In the later analysis, no new phenotypic data were used to find candidate immune exposures; instead, reliance was placed on TCR beta sequences and their occurrence across donors. An earlier analysis of some 500 of the donors used high-throughput TCR beta sequencing to judge whether each TCR beta V gene segment behaved as functional or pseudogenic. Donor age, sex, ethnicity and CMV serostatus were compiled alongside the repertoire data. A later genetic analysis took genome-wide SNP genotypes for about 55% of the roughly 670 donors and used that subset as a discovery cohort. Every repertoire in the discovery cohort had been generated on one and the same sequencing platform. HLA typing covered class I and class II loci at four-digit resolution. The number of typed donors differed by locus: 629-630 for A, B, C, DRB1 and DQB1; some 540 for DQA1; 606 for DPA1; and about 450 for DPB1. A handful of DR-DQ haplotypes were handled as single units for association and clustering because linkage in the cohort was strong. Among around 400 genotyped donors of the cohort, an average of about 240,000 unique TCR beta nucleotide sequences were sequenced per donor, about a sixth of them non-productive.

To prepare the library, the immunoSEQ multiplex PCR assay was applied. For the multiplex PCR, a mixture combining 60 forward primers for TCR Vbeta segments and 13 reverse primers for TCR Jbeta segments was used. The CDR3 region of rearranged TCR beta genes was amplified from genomic DNA with a multiplex PCR assay. Amplified TCR beta libraries were sequenced as 87-base-pair reads on the Illumina HiSeq System. Per the original workflow: In a later analysis, 70 million to 95 million unique TCR beta chains were counted across the 650 to 700 repertoires, and roughly 9.9 million of these chains were shared by at least two donors. A nearest-neighbor algorithm error-corrected the raw reads and collapsed the reads into unique sequences, merging closely related sequences to remove PCR and sequencing errors. To assign V, D and J gene segments, CDR3 sequences were aligned to IMGT reference sequences. For a sequence to be retained, a match of at least six nucleotides was required to both a V gene segment and a J gene segment. A rearrangement was called productive if the CDR3 had no stop codons and remained in frame with V and J, and every other rearrangement was called non-productive. CDR3 was defined by IMGT convention, running from the second conserved V-encoded cysteine to the conserved J-encoded phenylalanine. The earlier analysis of around 640 of the donors excluded sequences that lacked an unambiguous match to a single V gene segment. An earlier analysis of 450 to 650 of the donors called V segments functional above 56.7% productive rearrangements and segregating when the between-donor standard deviation exceeded 5%. A statistical classification framework was built to diagnose cytomegalovirus status from the catalog of TCR beta chain sequences. V and J gene assignment, in a later analysis, came from comparing TCR nucleotide sequences with IMGT/GENE-DB human TR gene sequences. Using the TCRdist pipeline, a later analysis assigned CDR3 sequences along with most-parsimonious VDJ recombination scenarios. In a later analysis, each TCR beta chain was defined by its CDR3 amino acid sequence together with its V-gene family, and reads without a unique V-gene family were excluded. To address suspected cross-contamination and a sequencing artifact, a later analysis removed under 600 highly shared, low-generation-probability nucleotide sequences. For each public chain, a later analysis derived a clonal expansion index from normalized ranks of inferred template counts within each repertoire. Generation probabilities in a later analysis came from a VDJ recombination model fitted to out-of-frame rearrangements, and those results were checked against IGoR. In a later analysis, TCR-TCR, TCR-HLA and TCR-CMV co-occurrence was scored with hypergeometric tests, and a repertoire-size bias correction was applied to TCR pairs. In a later analysis, false discovery rates were estimated by permuting HLA or CMV assignments 20 times. In a later analysis, co-occurring TCRs were grouped with DBSCAN, and TCRdist sequence similarity was added when clustering was performed within HLA-allele-positive subsets. Repertoires with fewer than 30,000 or more than 120,000 public chains, plus five repertoires with anomalous nucleotide sharing, were excluded from co-occurrence clustering. TCRdb's version of the immuneACCESS table is confined to in-frame rearrangements and falls short of the full clone set. An unresolved V gene accounts for under half of the shortfall where checked; the remainder is of unknown origin. V and J calls and clone size are as listed in that table; D and trimming were resolved from the DNA. The sample table contains roughly 190,000 clones; only one count was recorded for approximately 80% of them. The top ten constitute about 1.7% of the sample.

Overall study outcomes, separate from this receptor: The cohort was sequenced for TCR beta chains only, and without alpha or paired-chain data the features that could be detected were limited. In a later analysis, TCR association rates were found to vary across HLA loci, with the most associated TCRs seen for DRB1 alleles and the fewest for HLA-C alleles. The classifier was reported to diagnose cytomegalovirus status with high specificity and sensitivity in both the original cohort and the validation cohort. HLA typing was unavailable for some donors at each locus, so association tests used only the typed subset. A later analysis reported that several top co-occurrence clusters appeared linked to parvovirus B19, influenza, CMV and Epstein-Barr virus. A further reported finding was that TCR beta sequences accurately predicted the HLA-A and HLA-B alleles for most subjects in the first cohort. The only immune exposure information available for the cohort was CMV serostatus. Sequencing depth was assumed to be roughly uniform across donors in the presence/absence analyses, though that assumption may not hold. At a false discovery rate of 0.05, a later analysis linked approximately 18,000 TCR beta sequences to specific HLA alleles. In a later analysis, most CMV-associated TCR beta chains were found to appear HLA-restricted, with HLA associations seemingly driven largely by CMV exposure. Correlated functional status among segregating V segments might reflect linkage disequilibrium, but an unknown experimental factor could not be ruled out. A cluster of highly shared sequence variants was judged likely to be a technical artifact of the sequencing pipeline. A total of some 180 TCR beta chains were listed by the study as associated with cytomegalovirus. According to the authors, the approach could potentially be generalized to other disease states and immunological phenotypes. A later genetic analysis associated a missense DCLRE1C variant with V-gene and J-gene trimming of TCR beta chains, and an independent cohort replicated the association. Because counts were too low, approximately 15 rarely observed V segments, including chromosome 9 orphons, were excluded from the earlier analysis of some 590 of the donors. An earlier analysis of approximately 590 of the donors showed that most TCR beta V segments appeared in productive rearrangements either about 87% or about 30% of the time, which broadly matched IMGT annotations. Some IMGT-functional V segments, including TRBV6-2 and TRBV6-3, could not be distinguished by the 87-base-pair reads and were therefore excluded. A later analysis found that HLA-associated TCR beta chains were more clonally expanded and had lower generation probabilities than equally common non-associated chains. A later genetic analysis reported fewer N-insertions in productive TCRs among donors in an Asian-associated ancestry cluster than the approximately 670-donor mean. While some public TCRs were present in many individuals, most TCR sequences turned up only very rarely across donors. Strong co-occurrence of HLA alleles, especially DR and DQ, made assigning TCR associations to individual alleles difficult. A few of the identified cytomegalovirus-associated TCR beta chains were confirmed in vitro to be specific for cytomegalovirus antigens.

The receptor chain draws on TRBV6-6 and TRBJ2-7; the central 9 bases match TRBD2. Sequencing used PBMCs. This TCR was recovered from a woman younger than 45 in good health and CMV-seronegative. The DNA sequence is as follows: TGTGCCAGCAGTTACTCGGCTAGCGGGACTGACGAGCAGTACTTC. Its translation is CASSYSASGTDEQYF.